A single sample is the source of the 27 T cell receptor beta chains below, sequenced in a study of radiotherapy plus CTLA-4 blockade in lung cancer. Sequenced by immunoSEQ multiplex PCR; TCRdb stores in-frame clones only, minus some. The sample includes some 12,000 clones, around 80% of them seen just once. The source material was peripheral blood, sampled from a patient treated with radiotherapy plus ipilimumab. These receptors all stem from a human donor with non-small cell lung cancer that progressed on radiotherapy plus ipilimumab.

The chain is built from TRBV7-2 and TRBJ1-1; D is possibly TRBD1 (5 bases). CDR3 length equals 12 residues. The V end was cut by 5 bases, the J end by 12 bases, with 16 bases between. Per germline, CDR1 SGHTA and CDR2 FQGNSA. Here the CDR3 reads CASSPSPGGTFF. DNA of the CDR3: TGTGCCAGCAGCCCGAGCCCCGGGGGTACTTTCTTT.

For the CDR3, the DNA is TGTGCCAGCAGCCAACCGGGACCCCTCGGGAGCTATGGCTACACCTTC. This sequence encodes CASSQPGPLGSYGYTF. V gene TRBV4-2 combines with J gene TRBJ1-2; D may be TRBD1 (5 bases). Per the germline V gene, CDR1 is LGHNA and CDR2 is YNFKEQ. This CDR3 spans 16 amino acids. Trimming stripped 2 bases from V and 4 bases from J, with 17 bases between.

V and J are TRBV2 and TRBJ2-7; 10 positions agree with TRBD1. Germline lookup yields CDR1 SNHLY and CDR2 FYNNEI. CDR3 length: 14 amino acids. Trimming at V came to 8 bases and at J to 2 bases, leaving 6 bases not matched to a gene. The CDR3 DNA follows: TGTGCCAGCGGCGGGACAGGGGTAACCTACGAGCAGTACTTC. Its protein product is CASGGTGVTYEQYF. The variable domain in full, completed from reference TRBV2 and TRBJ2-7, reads EPEVTQTPSHQVTQMGQEVILRCVPISNHLYFYWYRQILGQKVEFLVSFYNNEISEKSEIFDDQFSVERPDGSNFTLKIRSTKLEDSAMYFCASGGTGVTYEQYFGPGTRLTVT.

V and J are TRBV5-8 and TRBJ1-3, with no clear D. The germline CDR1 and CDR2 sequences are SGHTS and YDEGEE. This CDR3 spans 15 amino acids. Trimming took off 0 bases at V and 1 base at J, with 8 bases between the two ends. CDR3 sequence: CASSLDSFSGNTIYF. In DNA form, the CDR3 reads TGTGCCAGCAGCTTGGACAGCTTTTCTGGAAACACCATATATTTT.

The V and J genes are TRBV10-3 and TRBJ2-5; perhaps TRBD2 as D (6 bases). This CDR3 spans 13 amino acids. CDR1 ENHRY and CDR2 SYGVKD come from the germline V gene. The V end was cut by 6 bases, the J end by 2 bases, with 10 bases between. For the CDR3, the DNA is TGTGCCATCAGAGGGACTTCACAAGAGACCCAGTACTTC. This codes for CAIRGTSQETQYF.

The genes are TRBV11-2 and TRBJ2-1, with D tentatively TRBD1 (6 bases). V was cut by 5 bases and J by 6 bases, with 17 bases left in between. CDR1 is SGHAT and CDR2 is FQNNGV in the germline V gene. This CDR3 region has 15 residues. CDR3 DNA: TGTGCCAGCAGCCCCCAGACAGGATTAGGCAATGAGCAGTTCTTC. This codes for CASSPQTGLGNEQFF.

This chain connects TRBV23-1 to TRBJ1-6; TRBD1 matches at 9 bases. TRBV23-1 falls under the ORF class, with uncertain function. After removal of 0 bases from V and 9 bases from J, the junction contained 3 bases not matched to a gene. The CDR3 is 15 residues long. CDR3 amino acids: CASSQSGTGISPLHF. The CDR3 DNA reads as TGCGCCAGCAGTCAATCCGGGACAGGGATTTCACCCCTCCACTTT.

CDR3 sequence: CASSPGGAWETQYF. CDR3 DNA: TGTGCCAGCAGTCCCGGGGGGGCCTGGGAGACCCAGTACTTC. The rearrangement uses TRBV27 and TRBJ2-5; 8 nucleotides match TRBD2. Trimming took 5 bases from V and 5 from J; bases not matched to a gene: 7. The CDR3 totals 14 residues. Per the germline V gene, CDR1 is MNHEY and CDR2 is SMNVEV (reference sequence).

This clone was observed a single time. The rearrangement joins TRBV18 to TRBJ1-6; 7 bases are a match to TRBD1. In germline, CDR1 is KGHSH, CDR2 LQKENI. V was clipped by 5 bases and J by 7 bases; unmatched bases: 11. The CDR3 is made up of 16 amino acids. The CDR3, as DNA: TGTGCCAGCTCAGACCGCCGACAGGGAGACAATTCACCCCTCCACTTT. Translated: CASSDRRQGDNSPLHF.

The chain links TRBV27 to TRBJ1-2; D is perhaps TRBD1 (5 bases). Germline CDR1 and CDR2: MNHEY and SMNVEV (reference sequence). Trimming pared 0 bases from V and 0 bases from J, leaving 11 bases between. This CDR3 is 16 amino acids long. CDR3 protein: CASSLSLGTTNYGYTF. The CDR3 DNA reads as TGTGCCAGCAGTTTATCTTTGGGGACCACTAACTATGGCTACACCTTC.

In DNA form, the CDR3 reads TGTGCCAGCAGCTTAACACCGAATCCAGCCTACGAGCAGTACTTC. It is translated as CASSLTPNPAYEQYF. The chain has TRBV7-3 and TRBJ2-7; no firm D call. Germline V gene lookup returns CDR1 SGHTA and CDR2 FQGTGA. V was clipped by 0 bases and J by 2 bases, with 11 bases between them. CDR3 length: 15 amino acids. The full variable domain, with the rest looked up from reference TRBV7-3 and TRBJ2-7, is GAGVSQTPSNKVTEKGKYVELRCDPISGHTALYWYRQSLGQGPEFLIYFQGTGAADDSGLPNDRFFAVRPEGSVSTLKIQRTERGDSAVYLCASSLTPNPAYEQYFGPGTRLTVT.

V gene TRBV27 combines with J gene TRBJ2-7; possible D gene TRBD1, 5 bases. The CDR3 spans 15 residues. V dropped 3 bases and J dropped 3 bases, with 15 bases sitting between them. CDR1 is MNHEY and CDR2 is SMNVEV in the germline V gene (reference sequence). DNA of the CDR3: TGTGCCAGCAGTTTTTCCTGGCAGGGTGGCTACGAGCAGTACTTC. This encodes CASSFSWQGGYEQYF.

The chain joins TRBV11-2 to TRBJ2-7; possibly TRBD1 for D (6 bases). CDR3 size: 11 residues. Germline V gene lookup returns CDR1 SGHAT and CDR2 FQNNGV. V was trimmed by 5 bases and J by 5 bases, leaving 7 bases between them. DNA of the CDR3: TGTGCCAGCAGCCCAGGGGACGAGCAGTACTTC. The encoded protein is CASSPGDEQYF.

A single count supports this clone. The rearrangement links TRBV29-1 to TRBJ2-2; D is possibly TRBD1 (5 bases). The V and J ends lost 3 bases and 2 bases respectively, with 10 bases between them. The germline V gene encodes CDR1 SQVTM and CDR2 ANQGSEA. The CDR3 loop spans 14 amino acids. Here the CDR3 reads CSVDTQGNTGELFF. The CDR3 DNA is TGCAGCGTTGACACGCAGGGAAACACCGGGGAGCTGTTTTTT.

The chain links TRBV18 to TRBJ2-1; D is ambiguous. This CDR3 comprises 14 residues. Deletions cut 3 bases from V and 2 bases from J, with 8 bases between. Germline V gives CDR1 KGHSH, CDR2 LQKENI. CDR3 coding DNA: TGTGCCAGCTCACCCTCGGCAGCCTACAATGAGCAGTTCTTC. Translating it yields CASSPSAAYNEQFF.

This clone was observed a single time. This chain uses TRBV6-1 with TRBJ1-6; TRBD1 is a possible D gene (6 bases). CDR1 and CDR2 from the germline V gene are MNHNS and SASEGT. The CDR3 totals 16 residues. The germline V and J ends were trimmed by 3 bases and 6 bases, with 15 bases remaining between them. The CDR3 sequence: CASSDSTGHLNSPLHF. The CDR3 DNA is TGTGCCAGCAGTGATTCAACGGGACACCTTAATTCACCCCTCCACTTT.

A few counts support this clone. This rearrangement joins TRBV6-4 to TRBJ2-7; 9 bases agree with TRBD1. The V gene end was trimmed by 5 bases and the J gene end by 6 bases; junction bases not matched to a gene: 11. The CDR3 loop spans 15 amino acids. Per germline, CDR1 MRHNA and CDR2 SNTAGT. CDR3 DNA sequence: TGTGCCAGCAGTAGACCGGGACAGGGAATTGGCGAGCAGTACTTC. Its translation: CASSRPGQGIGEQYF.

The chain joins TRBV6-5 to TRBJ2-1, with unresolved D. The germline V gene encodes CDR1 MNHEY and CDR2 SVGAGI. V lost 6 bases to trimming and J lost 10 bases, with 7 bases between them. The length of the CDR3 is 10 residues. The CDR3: CASREYEQFF. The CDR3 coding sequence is TGTGCCAGCAGGGAGTACGAGCAGTTCTTC.

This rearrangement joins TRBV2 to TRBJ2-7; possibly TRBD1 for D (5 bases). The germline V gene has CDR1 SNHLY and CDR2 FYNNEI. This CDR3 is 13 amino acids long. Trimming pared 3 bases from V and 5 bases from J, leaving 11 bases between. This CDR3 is CASSEGLGHEQYF. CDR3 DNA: TGTGCCAGCAGTGAGGGGCTGGGGCACGAGCAGTACTTC. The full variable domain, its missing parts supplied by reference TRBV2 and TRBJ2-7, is EPEVTQTPSHQVTQMGQEVILRCVPISNHLYFYWYRQILGQKVEFLVSFYNNEISEKSEIFDDQFSVERPDGSNFTLKIRSTKLEDSAMYFCASSEGLGHEQYFGPGTRLTVT.

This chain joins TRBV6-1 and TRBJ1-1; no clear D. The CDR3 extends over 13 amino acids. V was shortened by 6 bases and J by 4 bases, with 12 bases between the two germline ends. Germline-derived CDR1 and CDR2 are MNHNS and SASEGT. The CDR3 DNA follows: TGTGCCAGCAGAACGGTGGGGTCCACTGAAGCTTTCTTT. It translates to CASRTVGSTEAFF.

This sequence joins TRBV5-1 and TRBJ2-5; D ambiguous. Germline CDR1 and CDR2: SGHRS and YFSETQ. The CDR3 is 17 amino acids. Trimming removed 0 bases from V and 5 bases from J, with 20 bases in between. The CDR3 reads CASSLASAKLSQETQYF. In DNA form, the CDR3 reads TGCGCCAGCAGCTTGGCCTCAGCCAAGCTTAGTCAGGAGACCCAGTACTTC.

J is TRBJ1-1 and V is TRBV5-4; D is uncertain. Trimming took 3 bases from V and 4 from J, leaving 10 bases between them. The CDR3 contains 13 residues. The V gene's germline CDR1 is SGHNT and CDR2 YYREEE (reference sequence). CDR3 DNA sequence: TGTGCCAGCAGCTCAGGACGGTTCACTGAAGCTTTCTTT. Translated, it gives CASSSGRFTEAFF.

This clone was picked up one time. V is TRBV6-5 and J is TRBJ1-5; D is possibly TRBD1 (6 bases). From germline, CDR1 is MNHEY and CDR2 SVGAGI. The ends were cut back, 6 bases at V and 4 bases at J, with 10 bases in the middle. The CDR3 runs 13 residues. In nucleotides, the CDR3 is TGTGCCAGCAGAAGACAGGCTAATCAGCCCCAGCATTTT. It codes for CASRRQANQPQHF.

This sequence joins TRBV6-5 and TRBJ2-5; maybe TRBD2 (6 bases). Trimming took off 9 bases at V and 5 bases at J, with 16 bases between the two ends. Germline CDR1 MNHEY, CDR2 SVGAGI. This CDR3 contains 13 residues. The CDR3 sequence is CASRNGAGETQYF. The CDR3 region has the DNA TGTGCCAGTCGGAACGGGGCGGGGGAGACCCAGTACTTC.

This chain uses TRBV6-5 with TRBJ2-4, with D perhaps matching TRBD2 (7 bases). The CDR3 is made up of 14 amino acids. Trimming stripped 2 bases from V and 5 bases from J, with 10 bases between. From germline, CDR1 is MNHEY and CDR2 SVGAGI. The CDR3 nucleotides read TGTGCCAGCAGTTACAGGGGGAGGGAAAACATTCAGTACTTC. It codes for CASSYRGRENIQYF.

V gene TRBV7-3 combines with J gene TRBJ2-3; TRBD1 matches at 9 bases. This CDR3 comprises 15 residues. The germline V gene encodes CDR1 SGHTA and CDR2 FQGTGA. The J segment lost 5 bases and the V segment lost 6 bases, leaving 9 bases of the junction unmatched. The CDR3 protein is CASSDRDRVGDTQYF. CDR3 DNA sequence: TGTGCCAGCAGTGATCGGGACAGGGTGGGAGATACGCAGTATTTT.

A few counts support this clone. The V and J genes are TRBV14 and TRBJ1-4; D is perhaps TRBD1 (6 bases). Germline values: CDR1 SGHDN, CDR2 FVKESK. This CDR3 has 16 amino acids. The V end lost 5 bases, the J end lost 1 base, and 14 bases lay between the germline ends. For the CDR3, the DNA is TGTGCCAGCAGCTTCGGGGGGCGCATAACTAATGAAAAACTGTTTTTT. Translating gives CASSFGGRITNEKLFF.